This T cell receptor (beta chain) was obtained from a study of control samples from healthy donors and cancer patients. Sequencing was performed with immunoSEQ multiplex PCR; in TCRdb, only in-frame clones are kept and a portion is missing. Among around 86,000 clones listed, roughly 89% were seen once. This CDR3 has 15 residues. Trimming took off 2 bases at V and 4 bases at J, with 13 bases between the two ends. Germline values: CDR1 LGHNA, CDR2 YNFKEQ. The chain uses TRBV4-2 and TRBJ2-3, with a possible D match to TRBD2 (6 bases). The receptor was derived from a woman aged 60-75 years with head and neck cancer. The sample consisted of PBMCs. CDR3 bases: TGTGCCAGCAGCCAAATCCTGGCGGGGTCAGATACGCAGTATTTT. Residues: CASSQILAGSDTQYF.